Listed here is a single T cell receptor beta chain. The antigen is undetermined. The CDR3 runs to 12 residues. V lost 4 bases and J 3 bases, leaving 8 bases between the germline ends. Germline values: CDR1 SGDLS, CDR2 YYNGEE. This sample stems from a study of T cell clonotyping in hematopoietic cell transplantation. Produced via immunoSEQ multiplex PCR; TCRdb's table is partial and in-frame only. This sample has around 14,000 clones, with around three fifths found just once. Findings and caveats of the study: Few recipient clonotypes overlapped donors; over 95% were de novo at given depth. Without cell sorting, CD4 versus CD8 contributions remain unresolved.

The sequencing input was PBMCs. The sequence was collected from a human donor who either received an allogeneic hematopoietic cell transplant for a myeloid malignancy or was a related donor (not recorded which). Some clones in this sample may be carry-over from other donors' samples. The chain links TRBV9 to TRBJ2-7; D unclear. The CDR3 DNA reads as TGTGCCAGCAGCTATGACGGCTACGAGCAGTACTTC. It codes for CASSYDGYEQYF.